This entry describes one TCR beta chain. Its antigen target is currently unknown. Base qualities are not provided; no much larger clone lies one nucleotide away. The data were taken from a study of cytomegalovirus exposure and HLA in healthy donors (TCRdb year 2017). Notes on the research overall: An earlier analysis of roughly 630 of the donors reported approximately 300 Gb of sequence data and 100 million to 140 million unique TCR beta sequences from 150 million to 200 million T cells. All discovery cohort repertoires had been generated using a single sequencing platform. Along with the roughly 610-subject first cohort, a separate validation cohort of more than 90 different subjects was used. Across 300 to 500 genotyped donors of the cohort, an average of approximately 240,000 unique TCR beta nucleotide sequences per donor were sequenced, and approximately 17% of those sequences were non-productive. A later genetic analysis used genome-wide SNP genotypes for about 60% of the roughly 700 donors, treating that subset as a discovery cohort. In an earlier analysis of 500 to 650 of the donors, high-throughput TCR beta sequencing was used to judge whether each TCR beta V gene segment behaved as functional or pseudogenic. The study was designed to test whether signatures of past pathogen exposure could be identified by cataloging public T cell receptors. To predict cytomegalovirus infection status, the study combined high-throughput TCR immunosequencing, statistical association of individual TCRs with disease status, and machine learning. The genetic ancestry cluster associated with self-reported Caucasian donors included over 80% of the roughly 380 genotyped donors. Several DR-DQ haplotypes were handled as single units for association and clustering, since linkage in the cohort was strong. The T cell repertoires of under 750 subjects were profiled by immunosequencing and related to cytomegalovirus serostatus. Donor age, sex, ethnicity and CMV serostatus were compiled together with the repertoire data. In a later analysis, previously published TCR beta repertoires from more than 500 donors were re-analyzed and high-resolution HLA genotyping was added so that TCR occurrence patterns could be studied. About 280 gigabases of sequencing data and roughly 80 million unique TCR sequences made up an early release that covered approximately 650 HLA-typed donors. The number of typed donors differed by locus: roughly 620-630 for A, B, C, DRB1 and DQB1; some 500 for DQA1; some 590 for DPA1; and 400 to 480 for DPB1. In the later analysis, no new phenotypic data were used to find candidate immune exposures; instead, reliance was placed on TCR beta sequences and their occurrence across donors. Class I and class II HLA loci were covered by the typing at four-digit resolution.

The CDR3 runs 14 residues from the cysteine to the phenylalanine. Of all the DNA, just the CDR3 is kept, 42 bases in frame from base 1. Reading the germline V gene (reference sequence) gives CDR1 SEHNR and CDR2 FQNEAQ. The germline V and J ends show losses of 3 bases and 8 bases respectively, and no gene match explains 4 bases of the junction. The cohort was made up of approximately 670 healthy bone marrow donors. All cohort members were sampled while nominally healthy, although unrecorded immune exposures were likely present. The donor was CMV seronegative and belonged to the group of under 400 seronegative cohort members. A peripheral blood sample was provided by each donor, and peripheral blood mononuclear cells were used for TCR beta sequencing. Genomic DNA extraction from the blood cell samples was performed with the Qiagen DNeasy Blood Extraction Kit. Receptor libraries were prepared by the immunoSEQ multiplex PCR assay. For the multiplex PCR, a mixture combining 60 forward primers for TCR Vbeta segments and 13 reverse primers for TCR Jbeta segments was used. Amplification of the CDR3 region of rearranged TCR beta genes was performed with a multiplex PCR assay on genomic DNA. The amplified TCR beta libraries were sequenced on the Illumina HiSeq System as 87-base-pair reads. On the study's bioinformatics: A later analysis counted some 74 million unique TCR beta chains across the 650 to 700 repertoires, and 10 million to 11 million of these chains were shared by at least two donors. A nearest-neighbor algorithm error-corrected the raw reads and collapsed the reads into unique sequences, merging closely related sequences to remove PCR and sequencing errors. To assign V, D and J gene segments, CDR3 sequences were aligned to IMGT reference sequences. Each retained sequence needed at least a six-nucleotide match to both a V gene segment and a J gene segment. A rearrangement was called productive if the CDR3 had no stop codons and remained in frame with V and J, and every other rearrangement was called non-productive. CDR3 was defined according to IMGT convention as the region running from the second conserved V-encoded cysteine to the conserved J-encoded phenylalanine. In an earlier analysis of more than 550 of the donors, sequences lacking an unambiguous match to a single V gene segment were excluded. An earlier analysis of 587 of the donors called V segments functional above 56.7% productive rearrangements and segregating when the between-donor standard deviation exceeded 5%. A statistical classification framework was built for diagnosing cytomegalovirus status from the catalog of TCR beta chain sequences. V and J gene assignment, in a later analysis, came from comparing TCR nucleotide sequences with IMGT/GENE-DB human TR gene sequences. The TCRdist pipeline was used in a later analysis to assign CDR3 sequences and most-parsimonious VDJ recombination scenarios. A later analysis defined each TCR beta chain by its CDR3 amino acid sequence plus V-gene family, and excluded reads lacking a unique V-gene family. A later analysis removed 550 to 650 highly shared, low-generation-probability nucleotide sequences to deal with suspected cross-contamination and a sequencing artifact. In a later analysis, a clonal expansion index for each public chain was calculated from normalized within-repertoire ranks of inferred template counts. A later analysis computed generation probabilities with a VDJ recombination model fitted to out-of-frame rearrangements, and checked the results against IGoR. A later analysis scored TCR-TCR, TCR-HLA and TCR-CMV co-occurrence with hypergeometric tests, applying a repertoire-size bias correction to TCR pairs. In a later analysis, false discovery rates were estimated by permuting HLA or CMV assignments 20 times. A later analysis grouped co-occurring TCRs with DBSCAN, adding TCRdist sequence similarity when clustering within HLA-allele-positive subsets. Repertoires with fewer than 30,000 or more than 120,000 public chains were left out of co-occurrence clustering, as were several repertoires with anomalous nucleotide sharing. In its TCRdb copy, this immuneACCESS table keeps in-frame sequences only and misses some clones. Where compared with another copy, unresolved V genes explain less than half of these, and the others have no known cause. That table is the source of V, J and clone size, and D and trimming were worked out from the DNA. Counted in this sample were 160,000 or so clones; around 80% of them appeared once. Clones ranked in the top ten supply 0.69% of the sample.

Here is what the overall study found, with its caveats: At a false discovery rate of 0.05, a later analysis linked some 17,000 TCR beta sequences to specific HLA alleles. V-gene and J-gene trimming of TCR beta chains was associated with a missense DCLRE1C variant in a later genetic analysis, and the association was replicated in an independent cohort. When HLA alleles, especially DR and DQ, strongly co-occurred, attributing TCR associations to individual alleles was difficult. In a later analysis, TCR association rates were found to vary across HLA loci, with the most associated TCRs seen for DRB1 alleles and the fewest for HLA-C alleles. The classifier was reported to diagnose cytomegalovirus status with high specificity and sensitivity in both the original cohort and the validation cohort. In a later analysis, several top co-occurrence clusters were reported to appear linked to parvovirus B19, influenza, CMV and Epstein-Barr virus. In a later analysis, HLA-associated TCR beta chains showed more clonal expansion and lower generation probabilities than non-associated chains that were equally common. In a later analysis, most CMV-associated TCR beta chains were found to appear HLA-restricted, with HLA associations seemingly driven largely by CMV exposure. The authors suggested that the approach could potentially be generalized to other disease states and immunological phenotypes. Broadly in line with IMGT annotations, most TCR beta V segments showed up in productive rearrangements about 90% or about 30% of the time in an earlier analysis of several hundred of the donors. The study gave a list of 150 to 200 TCR beta chains associated with cytomegalovirus. A further reported finding was that TCR beta sequences accurately predicted the HLA-A and HLA-B alleles for most subjects in the first cohort. The 87-base-pair reads could not distinguish some IMGT-functional V segments, including TRBV6-2 and TRBV6-3, so those segments were excluded. A cluster of highly shared sequence variants was judged likely to represent a technical artifact of the sequencing pipeline. In a later genetic analysis, fewer N-insertions in productive TCRs were reported among donors in an Asian-associated ancestry cluster than the roughly 640-donor mean. Immune exposure information for the cohort was limited to CMV serostatus. In vitro tests confirmed that a few of the cytomegalovirus-associated TCR beta chains recognize cytomegalovirus antigens. The earlier analysis of nearly 600 of the donors excluded some 15 rarely observed V segments, including chromosome 9 orphons, because counts were too low. Sequencing depth was assumed to be roughly uniform across donors in the presence/absence analyses, though that assumption may not hold. Only TCR beta chains were sequenced in this cohort, and the absence of alpha or paired-chain data limited detectable features. While some public TCRs were present in many individuals, most TCR sequences turned up only very rarely across donors. HLA typing was unavailable for some donors at each locus, so association tests used only the typed subset. Linkage disequilibrium might explain the correlated functional status among segregating V segments, but an unknown experimental factor could not be ruled out.

The rearrangement combines TRBV7-9 with TRBJ1-5, and 10 junctional nucleotides match TRBD1. Material for sequencing was PBMCs. This clonotype was obtained from a woman aged 35 to 49 in good health and CMV-seronegative. CDR3 reads: CASSFDRGQEPQHF. The nucleotides are TGTGCCAGCAGCTTCGACAGGGGGCAGGAGCCCCAGCATTTT.